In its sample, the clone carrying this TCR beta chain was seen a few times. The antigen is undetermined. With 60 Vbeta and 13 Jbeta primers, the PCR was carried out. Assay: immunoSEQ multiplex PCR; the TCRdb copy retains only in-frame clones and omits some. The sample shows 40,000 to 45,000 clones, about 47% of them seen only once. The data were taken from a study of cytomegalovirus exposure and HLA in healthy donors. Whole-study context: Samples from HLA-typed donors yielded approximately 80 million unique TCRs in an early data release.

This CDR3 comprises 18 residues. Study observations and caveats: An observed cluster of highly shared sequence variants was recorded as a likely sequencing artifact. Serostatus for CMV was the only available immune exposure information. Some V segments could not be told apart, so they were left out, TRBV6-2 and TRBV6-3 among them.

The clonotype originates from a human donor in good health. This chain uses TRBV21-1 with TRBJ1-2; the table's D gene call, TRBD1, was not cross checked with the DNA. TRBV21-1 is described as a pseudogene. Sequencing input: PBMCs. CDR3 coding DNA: TGTGCCAGCAGCAAAGAGGGTCGTCAGGGTTGCCAGAACTATGGCTACACCTTC. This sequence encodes CASSKEGRQGCQNYGYTF.